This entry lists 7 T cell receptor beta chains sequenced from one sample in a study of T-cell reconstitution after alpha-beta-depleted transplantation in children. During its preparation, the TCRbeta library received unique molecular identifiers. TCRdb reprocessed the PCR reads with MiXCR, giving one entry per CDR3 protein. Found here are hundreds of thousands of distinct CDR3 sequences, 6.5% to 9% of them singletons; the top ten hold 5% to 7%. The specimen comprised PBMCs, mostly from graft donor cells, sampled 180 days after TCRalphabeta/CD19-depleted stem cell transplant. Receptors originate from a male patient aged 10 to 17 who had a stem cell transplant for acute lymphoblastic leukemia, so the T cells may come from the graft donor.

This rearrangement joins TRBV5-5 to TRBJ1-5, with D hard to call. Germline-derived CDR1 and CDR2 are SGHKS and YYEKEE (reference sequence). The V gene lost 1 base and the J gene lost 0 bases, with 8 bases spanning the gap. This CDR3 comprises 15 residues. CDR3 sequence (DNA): TGTGCCAGCAGCTTGTGGCAGACTAGCAATCAGCCCCAGCATTTT. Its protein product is CASSLWQTSNQPQHF.

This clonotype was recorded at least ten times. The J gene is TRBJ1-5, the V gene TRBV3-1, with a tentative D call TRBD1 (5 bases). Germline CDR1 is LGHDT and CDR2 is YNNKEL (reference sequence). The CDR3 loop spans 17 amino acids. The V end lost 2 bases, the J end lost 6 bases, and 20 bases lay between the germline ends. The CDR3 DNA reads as TGTGCCAGCAGCCAAAACCCGGGTCGAATTGGGGGTCAGCCCCAGCATTTT. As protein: CASSQNPGRIGGQPQHF. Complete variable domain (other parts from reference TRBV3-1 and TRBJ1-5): DTAVSQTPKYLVTQMGNDKSIKCEQNLGHDTMYWYKQDSKKFLKIMFSYNNKELIINETVPNRFSPKSPDKAHLNLHINSLELGDSAVYFCASSQNPGRIGGQPQHFGDGTRLSIL.

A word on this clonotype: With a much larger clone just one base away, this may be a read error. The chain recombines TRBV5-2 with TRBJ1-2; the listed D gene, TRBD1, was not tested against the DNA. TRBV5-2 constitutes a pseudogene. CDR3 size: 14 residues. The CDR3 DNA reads TGTGCCAGGAGCCTGGGGCAAGTAGGCTATGGCTACACCTTC. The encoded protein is CARSLGQVGYGYTF.

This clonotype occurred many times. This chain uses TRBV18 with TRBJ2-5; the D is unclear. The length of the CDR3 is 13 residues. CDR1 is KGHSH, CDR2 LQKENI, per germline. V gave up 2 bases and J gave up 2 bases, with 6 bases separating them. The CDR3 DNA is TGTGCCAGCTCACCAATGCGACAAGAGACCCAGTACTTC. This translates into CASSPMRQETQYF. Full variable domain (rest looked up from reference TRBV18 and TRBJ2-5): NAGVMQNPRHLVRRRGQEARLRCSPMKGHSHVYWYRQLPEEGLKFMVYLQKENIIDESGMPKERFSAEFPKEGPSILRIQQVVRGDSAAYFCASSPMRQETQYFGPGTRLLVL.

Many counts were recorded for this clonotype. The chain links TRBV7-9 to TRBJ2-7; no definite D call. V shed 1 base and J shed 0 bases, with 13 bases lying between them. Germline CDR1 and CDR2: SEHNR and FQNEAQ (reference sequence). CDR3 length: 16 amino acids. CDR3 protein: CASSLVPGWSSYEQYF. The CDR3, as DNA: TGTGCCAGCAGCTTAGTGCCGGGTTGGAGCTCCTACGAGCAGTACTTC.

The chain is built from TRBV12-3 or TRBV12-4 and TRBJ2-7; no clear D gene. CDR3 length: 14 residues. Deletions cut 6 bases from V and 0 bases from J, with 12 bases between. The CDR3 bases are TGTGCCAGCAGCTTTGCCTACGGCTCCTACGAGCAGTACTTC. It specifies CASSFAYGSYEQYF.

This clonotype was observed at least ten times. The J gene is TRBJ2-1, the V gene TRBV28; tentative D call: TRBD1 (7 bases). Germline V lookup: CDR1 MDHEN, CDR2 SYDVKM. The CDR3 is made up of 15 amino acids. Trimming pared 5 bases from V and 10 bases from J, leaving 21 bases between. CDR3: CASSQGTAFGGEQFF. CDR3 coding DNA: TGTGCCAGCAGTCAAGGGACAGCGTTTGGGGGGGAGCAGTTCTTC.